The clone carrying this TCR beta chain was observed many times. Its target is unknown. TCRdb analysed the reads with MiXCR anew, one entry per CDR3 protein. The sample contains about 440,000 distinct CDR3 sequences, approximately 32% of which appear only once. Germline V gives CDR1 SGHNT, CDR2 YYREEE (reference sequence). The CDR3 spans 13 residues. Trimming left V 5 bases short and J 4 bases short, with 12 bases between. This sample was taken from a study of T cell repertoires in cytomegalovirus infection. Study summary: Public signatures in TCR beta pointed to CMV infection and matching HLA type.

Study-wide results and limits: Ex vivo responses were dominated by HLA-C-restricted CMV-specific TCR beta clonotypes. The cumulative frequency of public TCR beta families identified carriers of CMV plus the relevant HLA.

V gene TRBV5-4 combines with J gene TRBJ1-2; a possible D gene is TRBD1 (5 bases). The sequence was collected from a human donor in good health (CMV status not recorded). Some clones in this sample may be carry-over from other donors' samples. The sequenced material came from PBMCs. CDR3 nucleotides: TGTGCCAGCAGTTTCGACAGTGGCTATGGCTACACCTTC. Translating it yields CASSFDSGYGYTF.